These T cell receptor beta chains were read from a single sample in a study of T-cell memory formation after mild COVID-19. TCRdb ran MiXCR on the 5' RACE reads and lists one entry per CDR3 protein. The sample holds more than 150,000 distinct CDR3 sequences, 20% to 25% seen once. Sequences were obtained from PBMCs or a T cell subset sorted from them (not recorded which). These receptor sequences come from an adult woman who had mild COVID-19 (a few samples of this study predate the infection). Cell type and time point are not known. CDR3s include the opening cysteine and the closing phenylalanine or tryptophan. D genes are given only for firm matches. Not all rows give a size; the values are once, few, many and, for expanded clones, a class.

NA	TRBV7-9	few	TRBJ2-5	CASRSTGFQETQYF	TGTGCCAGCAGATCTACAGGCTTCCAAGAGACCCAGTACTTC
NA	TRBV20-1	few	TRBJ1-2	CSATMGYGYTF	TGCAGTGCTACCATGGGGTATGGCTACACCTTC
TRBD1	TRBV19	NA	TRBJ1-4	CASSGRSGTGNEKLFF	TGTGCCAGTAGTGGGAGATCCGGGACAGGCAATGAAAAACTGTTTTTT
TRBD1	TRBV20-1	few	TRBJ2-5	CSQGDRALETQYF	TGCAGCCAGGGGGACAGGGCATTAGAGACCCAGTACTTC
TRBD1	TRBV6-2/TRBV6-3	NA	TRBJ2-1	CASIEPGQHEQFF	TGTGCCAGCATAGAGCCGGGACAGCATGAGCAGTTCTTC
NA	TRBV12-3/TRBV12-4	NA	TRBJ1-2	CASSLLGFLDYGYTF	TGTGCCAGCAGTCTTCTTGGGTTTTTGGACTATGGCTACACCTTC
TRBD2	TRBV7-9	NA	TRBJ2-3	CASRAGGPDTQYF	TGTGCCAGCAGAGCGGGGGGGCCAGATACGCAGTATTTT
NA	TRBV14	many	TRBJ2-7	CASSQGRHTYEQYF	TGTGCCAGCAGCCAAGGGCGCCATACCTACGAGCAGTACTTC
TRBD1	TRBV29-1	few	TRBJ1-1	CSVVSRGTEAFF	TGCAGCGTTGTATCCAGGGGGACTGAAGCTTTCTTT
TRBD2	TRBV5-6	NA	TRBJ2-3	CASSLGTSAVMDTQYF	TGTGCCAGCAGCTTAGGGACTAGCGCCGTAATGGATACGCAGTATTTT
TRBD1	TRBV5-5	NA	TRBJ2-7	CASSLDLAGTGADYEQYF	TGTGCCAGCAGCTTGGACCTTGCCGGAACAGGGGCAGATTACGAGCAGTACTTC
TRBD2	TRBV20-1	few	TRBJ2-3	CSARGLLAGVELHTDTQYF	TGCAGTGCTAGAGGTCTTCTAGCGGGGGTTGAGCTACACACAGATACGCAGTATTTT
NA	TRBV7-9	NA	TRBJ1-1	CASSLSKGTTEAFF	TGTGCCAGCAGCTTATCGAAGGGGACCACTGAAGCTTTCTTT
NA	TRBV29-1	once	TRBJ1-1	CSGWDNTEAFF	TGCAGCGGGTGGGACAACACTGAAGCTTTCTTT
TRBD2	TRBV7-9	few	TRBJ2-7	CASSLVLATVNYEQYF	TGTGCCAGCAGCTTAGTACTAGCGACCGTCAACTACGAGCAGTACTTC
TRBD1	TRBV7-2	few	TRBJ2-3	CASSPWTGPYTQYF	TGTGCCAGCAGCCCTTGGACAGGTCCATATACGCAGTATTTT
NA	TRBV6-5	few	TRBJ1-1	CASSYSDQGLEAFF	TGTGCCAGCAGTTACTCCGATCAGGGACTTGAAGCTTTCTTT
NA	TRBV13	NA	TRBJ2-2	CASSGNRVTGELFF	TGTGCCAGCAGCGGAAACAGGGTCACCGGGGAGCTGTTTTTT
NA	TRBV5-6	few	TRBJ2-1	CASRGVGAVLDEQFF	TGTGCCAGCAGGGGGGTGGGGGCAGTCCTCGATGAGCAGTTCTTC
NA	TRBV6-5	NA	TRBJ2-5	CASSYSRAGETQYF	TGTGCCAGCAGTTACTCGAGGGCGGGAGAGACCCAGTACTTC
TRBD1	TRBV7-6	NA	TRBJ1-1	CASRRGQATEAFF	TGTGCCAGCAGACGAGGACAGGCCACTGAAGCTTTCTTT
NA	TRBV13	NA	TRBJ2-2	CASSFGSGELFF	TGTGCCAGCAGCTTTGGATCCGGGGAGCTGTTTTTT
NA	TRBV20-1	many	TRBJ2-1	CSAHSTVNSYNEQFF	TGCAGTGCTCATTCGACAGTGAACTCCTACAATGAGCAGTTCTTC
NA	TRBV27	few	TRBJ2-7	CASSHASYLLEQYF	TGTGCCAGCAGTCACGCCTCTTACCTACTAGAGCAGTACTTC
TRBD1	TRBV5-1	few	TRBJ2-7	CASSLGDRSYEQYF	TGCGCCAGCAGCTTGGGGGACAGGAGCTACGAGCAGTACTTC
NA	TRBV7-8	NA	TRBJ2-3	CASSLVGKTGTDTQYF	TGTGCCAGCAGCTTAGTGGGGAAGACGGGCACAGATACGCAGTATTTT
NA	TRBV9	NA	TRBJ2-1	CASSVAAGEQFF	TGTGCCAGCAGCGTAGCGGCCGGTGAGCAGTTCTTC
NA	TRBV7-6	NA	TRBJ1-1	CASSLESVFTEAFF	TGTGCCAGCAGCTTAGAGTCCGTATTCACTGAAGCTTTCTTT
TRBD2	TRBV10-3	NA	TRBJ2-7	CAISELAGAGNEQYF	TGTGCCATCAGTGAACTGGCGGGAGCCGGAAACGAGCAGTACTTC
NA	TRBV12-3/TRBV12-4	many	TRBJ2-5	CASSFEGQETQYF	TGTGCCAGCAGTTTTGAGGGACAAGAGACCCAGTACTTC
NA	TRBV6-6	NA	TRBJ1-1	CASSLGLGGPEAFF	TGTGCCAGCAGTCTAGGGCTGGGGGGCCCTGAAGCTTTCTTT
NA	TRBV28	few	TRBJ2-1	CASSELGDYNEQFF	TGTGCCAGCAGTGAACTAGGGGATTACAATGAGCAGTTCTTC